The next 21 T cell receptor beta chains were all read from a single sample in a study of control samples from healthy donors and cancer patients. TCRdb's copy holds only in-frame clones and misses some; the assay was immunoSEQ multiplex PCR. Of around 92,000 clones in the sample, around 82% are singletons; the top ten hold roughly 2%. Sequenced sample: blood. Source of these receptors: a man between 60 and 70 years old in good health.

The CDR3 coding sequence is TGTGCCAGCAGCTTATACCTCAACTATGGCTACACCTTC. It is translated as CASSLYLNYGYTF. The chain uses TRBV7-2 and TRBJ1-2; D is uncertain. CDR3 length: 13 amino acids. Trimming cost V 2 bases and J 2 bases, with 6 bases left between them. Germline lookup yields CDR1 SGHTA and CDR2 FQGNSA. Drawing the rest from reference TRBV7-2 and TRBJ1-2, the complete variable domain is GAGVSQSPSNKVTEKGKDVELRCDPISGHTALYWYRQSLGQGLEFLIYFQGNSAPDKSGLPSDRFSAERTGGSVSTLTIQRTQQEDSAVYLCASSLYLNYGYTFGSGTRLTVV.

This clone was observed a single time. The chain carries TRBV6-5 and TRBJ1-4; 8 bases agree with TRBD1. Germline loops: CDR1 MNHEY, CDR2 SVGAGI. The J segment lost 8 bases and the V segment lost 1 base, leaving 9 bases of the junction unmatched. The CDR3 sequence is 16 residues long. CDR3 nucleotide sequence: TGTGCCAGCAGTTACTGGGCAGGGGGCGCGAAGGAAAAACTGTTTTTT. Its translation is CASSYWAGGAKEKLFF.

The V call is TRBV28, the J call TRBJ2-2, with D possibly matching TRBD2 (6 bases). The CDR3 extends over 14 amino acids. With 7 bases removed from V and 0 bases from J, the gap between germline ends came to 9 bases. Germline CDR1 MDHEN, CDR2 SYDVKM. The CDR3 is CASISGTNTGELFF. The DNA for the CDR3 is TGTGCCAGCATTAGCGGTACGAACACCGGGGAGCTGTTTTTT.

The chain employs TRBV11-2 and TRBJ2-1; the D is unclear. CDR1 and CDR2 from the germline V gene are SGHAT and FQNNGV. V was cut by 3 bases and J by 8 bases, with 5 bases left in between. CDR3 size: 11 residues. As DNA, the CDR3 is TGTGCCAGCAGCTTTAGCTATGAGCAGTTCTTC. This codes for CASSFSYEQFF.

CDR3 residues: CASSRGTGELFF. The DNA for the CDR3 is TGTGCCAGCAGTAGGGGCACCGGGGAGCTGTTTTTT. The chain couples TRBV7-2 to TRBJ2-2, with D perhaps TRBD1 (5 bases). V lost 6 bases and J lost 4, with 6 bases in between. CDR1 and CDR2 (germline): SGHTA, FQGNSA. CDR3 length: 12 amino acids.

J is TRBJ1-5 and V is TRBV19, with 10 bases that match TRBD1. Germline V gene sequence: CDR1 LNHDA, CDR2 SQIVND (reference sequence). Germline trimming cut 9 bases from V and 7 bases from J; bases unmatched to any gene: 3. This CDR3 contains 12 residues. In DNA, the CDR3 is TGTGCCAGCCGGGACAGGGGACAGCCCCAGCATTTT. Translating gives CASRDRGQPQHF.

The chain is built from TRBV6-5 and TRBJ2-3; TRBD2 agrees at 9 bases. V shed 7 bases, J shed 4 bases, and the junction held 9 bases outside the gene matches. In germline, CDR1 is MNHEY, CDR2 SVGAGI. This CDR3 contains 15 residues. Written as DNA, the CDR3 is TGTGCCAGCACGACAGCGGGGGGCAAGGCAGATACGCAGTATTTT. Residues: CASTTAGGKADTQYF.

The J gene is TRBJ1-2, the V gene TRBV19, with 7 bases fitting TRBD1. The CDR3 is 11 amino acids. Trimming took 9 bases from V and 9 from J; bases not matched to a gene: 7. Germline CDR1 LNHDA, CDR2 SQIVND (reference sequence). The chain's CDR3 is CASREQGSYTF. The CDR3, as DNA: TGTGCCAGCCGAGAACAGGGGAGCTACACCTTC.

The V gene is TRBV18, the J gene TRBJ2-4; 8 nucleotides match TRBD1. Germline lookup yields CDR1 KGHSH and CDR2 LQKENI. The junction had 6 bases not matched to a gene; V was cut back by 5 bases and J by 6 bases. The CDR3 loop spans 14 amino acids. DNA for the CDR3: TGTGCCAGCTCATCAGGGGGCTCAGGAAACATTCAGTACTTC. Amino acids: CASSSGGSGNIQYF.

This clone came up once. The chain couples TRBV5-1 to TRBJ1-5, with 9 bases fitting TRBD1. The trim removed 7 bases at V and 3 bases at J, leaving 17 bases unmatched. This CDR3 has 18 residues. Germline CDR1 is SGHRS and CDR2 is YFSETQ. This chain's CDR3 is CASGGPRDREQFNQPQHF. In DNA, the CDR3 is TGCGCCAGCGGCGGACCCCGGGACAGGGAACAATTCAATCAGCCCCAGCATTTT.

The J gene is TRBJ2-3, the V gene TRBV19; TRBD1 aligns across 7 bases. This CDR3 has 14 amino acids. Per germline, CDR1 LNHDA and CDR2 SQIVND (reference sequence). V lost 5 bases to trimming and J lost 6 bases; unmatched junction nucleotides: 8. CDR3 nucleotide sequence: TGTGCCAGTAGTGTTACAGGGGTAGGGGATACGCAGTATTTT. Protein sequence: CASSVTGVGDTQYF.

The J gene is TRBJ1-1, the V gene TRBV5-4; weak D call: TRBD1 (6 bases). Germline lookup yields CDR1 SGHNT and CDR2 YYREEE (reference sequence). Trimming took off 6 bases at V and 5 bases at J, with 17 bases between the two ends. This CDR3 is 14 amino acids long. In DNA, the CDR3 is TGTGCCAGCACCCTCCGGGGGCTAGGGACTGAAGCTTTCTTT. This translates into CASTLRGLGTEAFF.

The rearrangement links TRBV28 to TRBJ1-2; 12 nucleotides line up with TRBD1. The CDR3 is made up of 14 amino acids. Germline V CDR1 and CDR2: MDHEN, SYDVKM. The V gene end was trimmed by 3 bases and the J gene end by 8 bases; junction bases not matched to a gene: 4. The CDR3 DNA reads as TGTGCCAGCAGTTTCGGGACAGGGGGCTCCGGCTACACCTTC. Translation: CASSFGTGGSGYTF.

In this sample, this clone turned up once. This chain uses TRBV6-5 with TRBJ2-1, with 9 bases aligning to TRBD1. From germline, CDR1 is MNHEY and CDR2 SVGAGI. The CDR3 sequence is 15 residues long. V gave up 5 bases and J gave up 3 bases; unmatched junction bases: 5. CDR3 amino acids: CASSPDRGNYNEQFF. The DNA of the CDR3 is TGTGCCAGCAGTCCTGACAGGGGGAACTACAATGAGCAGTTCTTC.

Regarding this clone: At one boundary the junction diverges from the germline segment, which might be a read error. The rearrangement joins TRBV5-3 to TRBJ2-7, with D maybe TRBD2 (5 bases). TRBV5-3 has ORF status, its function being uncertain. The CDR3 totals 14 residues. CDR3 sequence (DNA): TGTGCCAGAAGCTCCGACATGGACTCCCACGAGCAGTACTTC. As protein: CARSSDMDSHEQYF.

This clone was observed once. V is TRBV2 and J is TRBJ2-1; D possibly corresponds to TRBD1 (6 bases). Germline loops: CDR1 SNHLY, CDR2 FYNNEI. V lost 5 bases to trimming and J lost 6 bases, with 14 bases between them. The length of the CDR3 is 14 residues. CDR3 in DNA: TGTGCCAGCAGTTTGTATTCAGGGGTCAATGAGCAGTTCTTC. The encoded protein is CASSLYSGVNEQFF. The variable domain in full, completed from reference TRBV2 and TRBJ2-1, reads EPEVTQTPSHQVTQMGQEVILRCVPISNHLYFYWYRQILGQKVEFLVSFYNNEISEKSEIFDDQFSVERPDGSNFTLKIRSTKLEDSAMYFCASSLYSGVNEQFFGPGTRLTVL.

The chain combines TRBV13 with TRBJ2-1, with 7 bases matching TRBD2. V trimming: 2 bases; J trimming: 4 bases; junction bases outside the gene matches: 5. The CDR3 consists of 15 residues. The germline CDR1 and CDR2 sequences are PRHDT and FYEKMQ (reference sequence). The CDR3 bases are TGTGCCAGCAGCTTAATTCTAGCGGAGTACAATGAGCAGTTCTTC. Amino acid sequence: CASSLILAEYNEQFF.

The chain is built from TRBV6-5 and TRBJ2-5, with D possibly TRBD2 on 7 matching bases. V was trimmed by 2 bases and J by 3 bases, leaving 13 bases between them. Germline lookup yields CDR1 MNHEY and CDR2 SVGAGI. This CDR3 has 15 amino acids. The CDR3 loop is CASSYARGGEETQYF. The DNA for the CDR3 is TGTGCCAGCAGTTACGCCAGGGGAGGGGAAGAGACCCAGTACTTC.

V usage is TRBV28 and J usage is TRBJ2-1; weak D call: TRBD2 (6 bases). The CDR3 has 14 residues. CDR1 is MDHEN, CDR2 SYDVKM, per germline. The ends were cut back, 3 bases at V and 9 bases at J, with 15 bases in the middle. This chain's CDR3 is CASSFSRLEGEQFF. The CDR3 nucleotides read TGTGCCAGCAGTTTTTCGCGACTAGAAGGTGAGCAGTTCTTC.

Written as DNA, the CDR3 is TGTGCCAGCCGCCCGGGACTAGCGGGACCCTTCGAAGAGACCCAGTACTTC. Encoded protein: CASRPGLAGPFEETQYF. The chain joins TRBV18 to TRBJ2-5; 13 nucleotides match TRBD2. J was trimmed by 3 bases and V by 8 bases; bases with no gene match: 12. The germline gives CDR1 KGHSH, CDR2 LQKENI. The CDR3 is 17 amino acids.

The chain couples TRBV4-1 to TRBJ2-7, with TRBD1 matching 9 bases. The CDR3 runs to 16 residues. Germline CDR1 MGHRA, CDR2 YSYEKL. Trimming at V came to 0 bases and at J to 5 bases, leaving 8 bases not matched to a gene. CDR3 protein: CASSQDLGTGFHEQYF. CDR3 coding DNA: TGCGCCAGCAGCCAAGATCTAGGGACAGGGTTCCACGAGCAGTACTTC.